This entry concerns a single T cell receptor (beta chain). Antigen unknown. The data originate from a study of vaccination effects on CD4 cells after COVID-19. Study context: After the second dose, samples were taken at median day 72.

The CDR3 consists of 12 residues. Germline V CDR1 and CDR2: SQVTM, ANQGSEA. Trimming took off 1 base at V and 1 base at J, with 4 bases between the two ends. ViraFEST used viral peptide pools to expand antigen-specific CD4+ T cells before sequencing. Culturing for 10 days preceded CD4+ T cell isolation. Participants received two doses of either the BNT162b2 or mRNA-1273 vaccine. Vaccinated participants had no history of SARS-CoV-2 infection and tested negative for nucleocapsid antibodies. Study-wide results and limits: Few convalescent patients, and no early post-infection timepoints, were available to the study. Of the vaccine-induced clones from healthy vaccinees, merely 1 of 255 recognized common cold coronaviruses as well.

TCRdb's copy holds only in-frame clones and misses some; the assay was immunoSEQ multiplex PCR. The sample includes fewer than 85,000 clones, roughly three quarters of them seen just once. This chain connects TRBV29-1 to TRBJ1-2; D call uncertain. The specimen was CD4+ T cells from PBMCs cultured with HCoV-OC43 spike peptides, collected after COVID-19 vaccination. The subset: HCoV-OC43 spike overlapping peptide pool stimulation. This TCR derives from a human donor who received a COVID-19 vaccine. CDR3 DNA sequence: TGCAGCGTTGAAGGCTATAACTATGGCTACACCTTC. Its protein is CSVEGYNYGYTF.